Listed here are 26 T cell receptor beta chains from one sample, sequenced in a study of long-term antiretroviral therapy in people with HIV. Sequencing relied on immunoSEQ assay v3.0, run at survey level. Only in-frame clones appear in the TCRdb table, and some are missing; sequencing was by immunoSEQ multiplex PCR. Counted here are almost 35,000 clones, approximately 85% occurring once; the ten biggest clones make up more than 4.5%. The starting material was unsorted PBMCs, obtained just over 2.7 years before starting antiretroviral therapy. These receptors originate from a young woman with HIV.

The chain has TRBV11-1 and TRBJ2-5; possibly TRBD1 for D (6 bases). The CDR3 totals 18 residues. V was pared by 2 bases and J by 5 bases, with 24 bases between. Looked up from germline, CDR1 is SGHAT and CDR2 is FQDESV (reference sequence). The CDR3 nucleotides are TGTGCCAGCAGCTTACCGACAGGCGGTAGGGGTTTGTATGAGACCCAGTACTTC. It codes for CASSLPTGGRGLYETQYF.

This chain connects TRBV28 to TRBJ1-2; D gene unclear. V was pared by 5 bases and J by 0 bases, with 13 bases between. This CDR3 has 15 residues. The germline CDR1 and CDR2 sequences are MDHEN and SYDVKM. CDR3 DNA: TGTGCCAGCAGTCCTGTCGGGAATACTAACTATGGCTACACCTTC. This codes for CASSPVGNTNYGYTF.

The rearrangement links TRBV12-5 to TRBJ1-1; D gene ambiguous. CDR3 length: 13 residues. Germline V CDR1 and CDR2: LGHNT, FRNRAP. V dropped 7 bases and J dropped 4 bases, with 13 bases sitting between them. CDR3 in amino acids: CASALGGGTEAFF. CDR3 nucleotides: TGTGCTAGTGCCCTGGGAGGTGGCACTGAAGCTTTCTTT.

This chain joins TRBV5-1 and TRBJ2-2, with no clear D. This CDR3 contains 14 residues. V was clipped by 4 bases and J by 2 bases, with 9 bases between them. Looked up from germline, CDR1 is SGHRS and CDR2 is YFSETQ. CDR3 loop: CASSQRRNTGELFF. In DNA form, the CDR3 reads TGCGCCAGCAGCCAGCGAAGAAACACCGGGGAGCTGTTTTTT.

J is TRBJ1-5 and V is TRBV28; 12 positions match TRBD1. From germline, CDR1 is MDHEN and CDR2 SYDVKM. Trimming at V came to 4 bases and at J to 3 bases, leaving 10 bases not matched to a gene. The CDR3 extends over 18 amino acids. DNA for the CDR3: TGTGCCAGCAGTTCCCACGCCGGGACAGGGGGCAACAATCAGCCCCAGCATTTT. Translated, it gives CASSSHAGTGGNNQPQHF.

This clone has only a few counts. CDR3 residues: CASSLPGASGYTF. CDR3 in DNA: TGTGCCAGCAGCTTACCAGGGGCGTCGGGCTACACCTTC. The rearrangement links TRBV11-2 to TRBJ1-2; D perhaps matches TRBD1 (6 bases). Per germline, CDR1 SGHAT and CDR2 FQNNGV. V dropped 2 bases and J dropped 8 bases, with 12 bases sitting between them. CDR3 length: 13 residues.

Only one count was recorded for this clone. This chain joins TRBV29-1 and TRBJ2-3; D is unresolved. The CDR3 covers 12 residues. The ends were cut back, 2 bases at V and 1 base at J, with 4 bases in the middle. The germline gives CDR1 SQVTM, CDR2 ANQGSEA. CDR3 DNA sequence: TGCAGCGTTGAACAGGGCACAGATACGCAGTATTTT. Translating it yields CSVEQGTDTQYF.

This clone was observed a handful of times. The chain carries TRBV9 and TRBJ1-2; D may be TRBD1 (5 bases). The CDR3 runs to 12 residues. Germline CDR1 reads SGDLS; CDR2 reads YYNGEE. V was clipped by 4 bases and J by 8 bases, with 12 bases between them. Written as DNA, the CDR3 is TGTGCCAGCAGCACCAGGGTCGGGGGCTACACCTTC. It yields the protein CASSTRVGGYTF.

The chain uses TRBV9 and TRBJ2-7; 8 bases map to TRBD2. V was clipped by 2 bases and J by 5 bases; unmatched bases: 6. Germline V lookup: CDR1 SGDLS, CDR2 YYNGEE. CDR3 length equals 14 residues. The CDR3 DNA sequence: TGTGCCAGCAGCGTCGGGGGGGCCGTGGACGAGCAGTACTTC. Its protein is CASSVGGAVDEQYF.

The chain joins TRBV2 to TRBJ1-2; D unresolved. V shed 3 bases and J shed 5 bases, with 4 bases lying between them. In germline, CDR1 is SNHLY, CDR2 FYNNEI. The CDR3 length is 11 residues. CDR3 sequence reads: CASSDGYGYTF. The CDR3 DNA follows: TGTGCCAGCAGTGATGGATATGGCTACACCTTC.

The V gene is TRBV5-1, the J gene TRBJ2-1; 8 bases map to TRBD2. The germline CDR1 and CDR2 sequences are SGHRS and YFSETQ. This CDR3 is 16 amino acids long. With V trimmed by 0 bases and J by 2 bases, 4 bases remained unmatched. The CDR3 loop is CASSLVAGGPYNEQFF. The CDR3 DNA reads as TGCGCCAGCAGCTTGGTTGCGGGGGGCCCCTACAATGAGCAGTTCTTC.

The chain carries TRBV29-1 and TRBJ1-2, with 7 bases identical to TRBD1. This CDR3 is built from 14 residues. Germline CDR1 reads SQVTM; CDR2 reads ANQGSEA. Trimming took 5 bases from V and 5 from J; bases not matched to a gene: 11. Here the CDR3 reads CSVLGEGAPYGYTF. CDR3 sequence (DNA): TGCAGCGTTCTCGGGGAGGGGGCTCCGTATGGCTACACCTTC. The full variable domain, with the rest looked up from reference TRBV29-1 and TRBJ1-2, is SAVISQKPSRDICQRGTSLTIQCQVDSQVTMMFWYRQQPGQSLTLIATANQGSEATYESGFVIDKFPISRPNLTFSTLTVSNMSPEDSSIYLCSVLGEGAPYGYTFGSGTRLTVV.

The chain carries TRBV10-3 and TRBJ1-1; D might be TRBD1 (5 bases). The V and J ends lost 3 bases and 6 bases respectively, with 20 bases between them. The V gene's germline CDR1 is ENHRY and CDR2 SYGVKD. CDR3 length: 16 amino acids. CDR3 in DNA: TGTGCCATCAGTGATCCGACAGAACCCGGGGGTCCTGAAGCTTTCTTT. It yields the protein CAISDPTEPGGPEAFF.

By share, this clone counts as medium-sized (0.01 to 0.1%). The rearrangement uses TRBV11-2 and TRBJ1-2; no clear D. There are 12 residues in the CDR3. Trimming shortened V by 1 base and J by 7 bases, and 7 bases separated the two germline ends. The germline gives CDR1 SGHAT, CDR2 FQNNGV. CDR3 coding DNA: TGTGCCAGCAGCTTAGGTATCTCTGGCTACACCTTC. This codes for CASSLGISGYTF. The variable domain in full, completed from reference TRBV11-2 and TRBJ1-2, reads EAGVAQSPRYKIIEKRQSVAFWCNPISGHATLYWYQQILGQGPKLLIQFQNNGVVDDSQLPKDRFSAERLKGVDSTLKIQPAKLEDSAVYLCASSLGISGYTFGSGTRLTVV.

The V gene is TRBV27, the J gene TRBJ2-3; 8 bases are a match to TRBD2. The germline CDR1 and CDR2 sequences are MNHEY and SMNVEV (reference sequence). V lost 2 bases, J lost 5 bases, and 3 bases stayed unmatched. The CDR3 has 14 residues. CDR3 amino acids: CASSLGLAGDTQYF. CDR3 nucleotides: TGTGCCAGCAGTTTAGGACTAGCTGGAGATACGCAGTATTTT.

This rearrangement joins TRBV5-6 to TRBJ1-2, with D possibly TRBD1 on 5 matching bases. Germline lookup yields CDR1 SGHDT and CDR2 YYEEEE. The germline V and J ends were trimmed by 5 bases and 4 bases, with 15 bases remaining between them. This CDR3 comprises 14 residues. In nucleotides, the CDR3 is TGTGCCAGCAGAAAGGAGGCGGGGGGCTATGGCTACACCTTC. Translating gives CASRKEAGGYGYTF.

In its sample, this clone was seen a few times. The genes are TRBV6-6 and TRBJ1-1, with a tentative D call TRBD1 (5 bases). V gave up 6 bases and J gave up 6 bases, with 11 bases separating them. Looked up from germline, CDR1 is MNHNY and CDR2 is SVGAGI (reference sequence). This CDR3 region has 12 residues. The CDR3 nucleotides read TGTGCCAGCAGGTCAGGGATGTCTGAAGCTTTCTTT. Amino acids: CASRSGMSEAFF.

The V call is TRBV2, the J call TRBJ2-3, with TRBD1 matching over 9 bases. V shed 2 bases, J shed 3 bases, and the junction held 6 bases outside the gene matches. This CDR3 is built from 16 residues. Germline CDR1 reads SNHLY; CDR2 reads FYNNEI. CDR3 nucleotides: TGTGCCAGCAGTGAAAGCGTCGGGACAGGGACAGATACGCAGTATTTT. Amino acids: CASSESVGTGTDTQYF. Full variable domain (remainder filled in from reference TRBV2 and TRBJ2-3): EPEVTQTPSHQVTQMGQEVILRCVPISNHLYFYWYRQILGQKVEFLVSFYNNEISEKSEIFDDQFSVERPDGSNFTLKIRSTKLEDSAMYFCASSESVGTGTDTQYFGPGTRLTVL.

This CDR3 reads CASSPASSYNEQFF. The CDR3 DNA follows: TGTGCCAGCAGCCCCGCATCCTCCTACAATGAGCAGTTCTTC. J is TRBJ2-1 and V is TRBV7-2; no firm D call. The V end lost 5 bases, the J end lost 0 bases, and 8 bases lay between the germline ends. The CDR3 length is 14 residues. CDR1 is SGHTA, CDR2 FQGNSA, per germline. The whole variable domain, remainder taken from reference TRBV7-2 and TRBJ2-1, is GAGVSQSPSNKVTEKGKDVELRCDPISGHTALYWYRQSLGQGLEFLIYFQGNSAPDKSGLPSDRFSAERTGGSVSTLTIQRTQQEDSAVYLCASSPASSYNEQFFGPGTRLTVL.

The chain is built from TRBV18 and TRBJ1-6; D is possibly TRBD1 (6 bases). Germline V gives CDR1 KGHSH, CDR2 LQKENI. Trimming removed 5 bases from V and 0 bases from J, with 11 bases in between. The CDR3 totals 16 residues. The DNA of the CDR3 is TGTGCCAGCTCATCCGGACAGAGCTCCTATAATTCACCCCTCCACTTT. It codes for CASSSGQSSYNSPLHF. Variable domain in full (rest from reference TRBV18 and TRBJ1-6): NAGVMQNPRHLVRRRGQEARLRCSPMKGHSHVYWYRQLPEEGLKFMVYLQKENIIDESGMPKERFSAEFPKEGPSILRIQQVVRGDSAAYFCASSSGQSSYNSPLHFGNGTRLTVT.

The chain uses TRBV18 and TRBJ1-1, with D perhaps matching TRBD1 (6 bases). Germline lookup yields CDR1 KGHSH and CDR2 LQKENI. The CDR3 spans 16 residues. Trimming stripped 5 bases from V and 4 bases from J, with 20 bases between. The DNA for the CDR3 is TGTGCCAGCTCATTACCAAAAGGGGGGTTTGGCACTGAAGCTTTCTTT. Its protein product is CASSLPKGGFGTEAFF.

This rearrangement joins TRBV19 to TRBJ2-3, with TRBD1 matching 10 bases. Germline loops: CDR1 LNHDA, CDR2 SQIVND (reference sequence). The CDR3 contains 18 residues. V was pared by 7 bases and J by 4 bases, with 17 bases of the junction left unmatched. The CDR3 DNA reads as TGTGCCAGTAACACCTTTTTTGGACAGGGGGTACGATCAGATACGCAGTATTTT. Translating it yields CASNTFFGQGVRSDTQYF.

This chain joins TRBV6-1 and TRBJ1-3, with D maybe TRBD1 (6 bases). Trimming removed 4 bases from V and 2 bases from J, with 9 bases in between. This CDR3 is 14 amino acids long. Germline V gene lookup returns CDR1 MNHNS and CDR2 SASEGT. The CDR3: CASSGWDTGNTIYF. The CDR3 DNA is TGTGCCAGCAGTGGTTGGGACACTGGAAACACCATATATTTT.

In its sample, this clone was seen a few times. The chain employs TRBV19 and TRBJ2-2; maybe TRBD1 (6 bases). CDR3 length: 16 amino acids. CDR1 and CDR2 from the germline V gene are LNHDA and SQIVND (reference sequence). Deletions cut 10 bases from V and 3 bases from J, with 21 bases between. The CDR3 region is CATPRQEIGYTGELFF. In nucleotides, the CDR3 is TGTGCCACCCCTAGACAGGAGATCGGATACACCGGGGAGCTGTTTTTT.

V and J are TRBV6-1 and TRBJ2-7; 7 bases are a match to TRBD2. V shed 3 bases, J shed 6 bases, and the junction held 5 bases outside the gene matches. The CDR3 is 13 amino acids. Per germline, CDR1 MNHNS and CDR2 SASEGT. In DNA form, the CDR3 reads TGTGCCAGCAGTGATTGGGGGGAGGGCGAGCAGTACGTC. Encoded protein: CASSDWGEGEQYV.

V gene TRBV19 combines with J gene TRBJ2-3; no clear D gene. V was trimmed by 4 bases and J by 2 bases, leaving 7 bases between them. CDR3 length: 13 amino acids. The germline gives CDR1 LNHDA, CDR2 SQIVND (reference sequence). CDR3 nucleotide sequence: TGTGCCAGTAGTAAGGAATTCACAGATACGCAGTATTTT. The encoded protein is CASSKEFTDTQYF.